The clone carrying this T cell receptor (beta chain) has at least ten counts. Its specificity is not known. The CDR3 is made up of 14 amino acids. V dropped 5 bases and J dropped 5; count of bases not matched to a gene: 6. CDR1 is SSHAT and CDR2 is FNYEAQ in the germline V gene (reference sequence). The data belong to a study of early T cells in non-severe SARS-CoV-2 infection. Study as a whole: The authors sequenced bulk RNA from unsorted whole blood, leaving chains unpaired.

TCRdb recomputed calls from the 5' RACE reads with MiXCR, one row per CDR3 protein. The table has approximately 70,000 distinct CDR3 sequences, about 5% seen once. Findings of the study overall: Anti-spike CD8 responses were favored in VDJdb matching, and private and CD4 specificities were missed.

The receptor comes from an adult who was a healthcare worker with PCR-confirmed SARS-CoV-2 infection or an uninfected control (not recorded which). The chain has TRBV7-7 and TRBJ2-3, with TRBD1 identical over 8 bases. Sample: whole blood, taken at baseline. The CDR3 loop reads CASSRGTGGDTQYF. CDR3 bases: TGTGCCAGCAGCCGGGGTACAGGGGGAGATACGCAGTATTTT.